This T cell receptor beta chain was retrieved from a study of beta chain features in type 1 diabetes. Expressed TCRB transcripts were sequenced because the entire RNA isolate underwent reverse transcription. The protocol was immunoSEQ multiplex PCR, while the TCRdb copy is restricted to in-frame clones and leaves out a portion. The sample holds under 500,000 clones, over 25% seen once. The CDR3 extends over 15 amino acids. CDR1 is SGHTA, CDR2 FQGNSA, per germline. The ends lost 5 bases at V and 5 bases at J; junction bases unmatched: 10. The sample comprised naive CD4+ T cells from blood. The clonotype comes from a man aged 18-30 years in good health. The chain is built from TRBV7-2 and TRBJ1-1, with 8 bases identical to TRBD1. The CDR3 sequence is CASSIDRGEGTEAFF. The DNA of the CDR3 is TGTGCCAGCAGCATCGACAGGGGAGAAGGAACTGAAGCTTTCTTT.